The clone carrying this T cell receptor (beta chain) was observed a handful of times. This specimen belongs to a study of response to subunit inactivated influenza vaccine. TCRdb fed the RT-PCR reads into MiXCR, producing one record per CDR3 protein. In the table there are roughly 630,000 distinct CDR3 sequences, 14% of which are singletons. V lost 7 bases and J lost 3; bases outside the gene matches: 5. This CDR3 comprises 15 residues. Germline V CDR1 and CDR2: MDHEN, SYDVKM. The sequenced sample was PBMCs from blood, obtained 14 to 15 days before vaccination. The rearrangement links TRBV28 to TRBJ2-6; 8 bases match TRBD2. The receptor was isolated from a man aged 45 to 65 who received an inactivated influenza vaccine. The CDR3 reads CASTVAGFGANVLTF. CDR3 coding DNA: TGTGCCAGCACCGTAGCGGGGTTTGGGGCCAACGTCCTGACTTTC.